Each of the 21 T cell receptor beta chains below was sequenced from the same sample in a study of glioma-infiltrating T cells after dendritic cell vaccination. Documented time point: after dendritic cell vaccination, including at tumor progression/relapse. The protocol was immunoSEQ multiplex PCR, while the TCRdb copy is restricted to in-frame clones and leaves out a portion. The table shows some 60,000 clones, with about 79% occurring only once. The starting material was blood, obtained after dendritic cell vaccination. The receptors come from a human donor with glioblastoma.

The chain is built from TRBV7-9 and TRBJ1-5; 7 nucleotides align to TRBD1. The CDR3 has 15 residues. Losses at the gene ends were 3 bases for V and 2 bases for J; bases not matched to a gene: 4. Germline V gives CDR1 SEHNR, CDR2 FQNEAQ (reference sequence). In nucleotides, the CDR3 is TGTGCCAGCAGCTTGAGCACAGGGGGCAATCAGCCCCAGCATTTT. Translating it yields CASSLSTGGNQPQHF.

This clone has just a few counts. The gene calls are TRBV7-8 and TRBJ1-3; D gene ambiguous. The CDR3 sequence is 14 residues long. From germline, CDR1 is SGHVS and CDR2 FQNEAQ. V lost 4 bases and J 0 bases, leaving 7 bases between the germline ends. This CDR3 reads CASSSEGSGNTIYF. The CDR3 DNA reads as TGTGCCAGCAGCTCGGAGGGCTCTGGAAACACCATATATTTT.

This chain joins TRBV10-1 and TRBJ2-1; 10 bases line up with TRBD2. The CDR3 extends over 15 amino acids. Per germline, CDR1 WNHNN and CDR2 SYGVQD (reference sequence). J lost 8 bases, V lost 2 bases, and 6 bases had no gene match. This CDR3 is CASSEGAGGPHEQFF. In DNA, the CDR3 is TGCGCCAGCAGTGAGGGAGCGGGGGGGCCTCATGAGCAGTTCTTC.

The chain joins TRBV4-1 to TRBJ1-2; no firm D call. V lost 3 bases and J 5 bases, leaving 13 bases between the germline ends. The germline V gene has CDR1 MGHRA and CDR2 YSYEKL. The CDR3 totals 14 residues. This CDR3 is CASSHPRTGYGYTF. As DNA, the CDR3 is TGCGCCAGCAGCCACCCGCGTACCGGTTATGGCTACACCTTC.

The chain joins TRBV5-1 to TRBJ2-7, with TRBD2 identical over 9 bases. The CDR3 has 16 residues. The germline gives CDR1 SGHRS, CDR2 YFSETQ. Trimming took 3 bases from V and 3 from J; bases not matched to a gene: 10. CDR3 bases: TGCGCCAGCAGCTCTTTCTTGGGCGGGGGGGACTACGAGCAGTACTTC. Translation gives CASSSFLGGGDYEQYF.

The J gene is TRBJ2-7, the V gene TRBV6-5, with TRBD1 as a possible D gene (5 bases). With 2 bases removed from V and 6 bases from J, the gap between germline ends came to 5 bases. The CDR3 runs 11 residues. Per germline, CDR1 MNHEY and CDR2 SVGAGI. The CDR3 loop reads CASSYRGEQYF. The CDR3 DNA reads TGTGCCAGCAGTTACAGGGGCGAGCAGTACTTC.

The chain is built from TRBV30 and TRBJ1-4; 8 nucleotides align to TRBD1. J was trimmed by 6 bases and V by 3 bases; bases with no gene match: 3. The germline gives CDR1 GTSNPN, CDR2 SVGIG (reference sequence). The CDR3 is 13 residues long. In DNA form, the CDR3 reads TGTGCCTGGAGCAGGGGGCGGGATGAAAAACTGTTTTTT. It specifies CAWSRGRDEKLFF.

The genes are TRBV5-8 and TRBJ2-3; 15 bases match TRBD2. Germline V gene sequence: CDR1 SGHTS, CDR2 YDEGEE. V dropped 7 bases and J dropped 3; count of bases not matched to a gene: 12. The CDR3 runs to 18 residues. CDR3 sequence (DNA): TGTGCCAGCCCCCGAGGACTAGCGGGGGGGTCTTGGACAGATACGCAGTATTTT. This encodes CASPRGLAGGSWTDTQYF.

This rearrangement joins TRBV19 to TRBJ1-5, with 7 nucleotides matching TRBD1. CDR3 length equals 14 residues. The trim removed 9 bases at V and 0 bases at J, leaving 5 bases unmatched. Germline V gene data show CDR1 as LNHDA and CDR2 as SQIVND (reference sequence). This CDR3 reads CASADRASNQPQHF. The DNA of the CDR3 is TGTGCCAGCGCTGACAGGGCTAGCAATCAGCCCCAGCATTTT.

The chain links TRBV5-1 to TRBJ2-5; TRBD2 is a possible D gene (6 bases). Germline CDR1 and CDR2: SGHRS and YFSETQ. V lost 3 bases, J lost 2 bases, and 8 bases lay in between. The CDR3 has 13 residues. The CDR3 here is CASSSGLQETQYF. The DNA of the CDR3 is TGCGCCAGCAGCTCTGGACTACAAGAGACCCAGTACTTC.

V is TRBV4-1 and J is TRBJ1-4, with D maybe TRBD1 (5 bases). The length of the CDR3 is 15 residues. Germline CDR1 reads MGHRA; CDR2 reads YSYEKL. The ends were cut back, 5 bases at V and 1 base at J, with 11 bases in the middle. CDR3 DNA: TGCGCCAGCAGCGAGCGTAGGGGAACTAATGAAAAACTGTTTTTT. This codes for CASSERRGTNEKLFF.

This chain links TRBV5-1 with TRBJ1-5; perhaps TRBD1 as D (5 bases). Germline CDR1 and CDR2: SGHRS and YFSETQ. There are 14 residues in the CDR3. Between the trimmed V and J ends, which lost 0 bases and 2 bases, there was a span of 6 bases. The CDR3 DNA is TGCGCCAGCAGCTTGGTAGGGGGCAATCAGCCCCAGCATTTT. Its translation: CASSLVGGNQPQHF. Together with reference TRBV5-1 and TRBJ1-5, the CDR3 gives the full variable domain: KAGVTQTPRYLIKTRGQQVTLSCSPISGHRSVSWYQQTPGQGLQFLFEYFSETQRNKGNFPGRFSGRQFSNSRSEMNVSTLELGDSALYLCASSLVGGNQPQHFGDGTRLSIL.

This clone has just one count. The chain links TRBV10-2 to TRBJ1-2; TRBD1 matches at 7 bases. This CDR3 region has 15 residues. The ends lost 4 bases at V and 0 bases at J; junction bases unmatched: 5. The germline CDR1 and CDR2 sequences are WSHSY and SAAADI. This chain's CDR3 is CASSGDSAPNYGYTF. CDR3 DNA: TGCGCCAGCAGTGGGGACAGCGCTCCTAACTATGGCTACACCTTC.

This clone is a singleton in its sample. The chain carries TRBV10-2 and TRBJ2-6; perhaps TRBD1 as D (6 bases). CDR1 is WSHSY and CDR2 is SAAADI in the germline V gene. V was trimmed by 3 bases and J by 0 bases, leaving 9 bases between them. The CDR3 has 16 amino acids. CDR3 DNA: TGCGCCAGCAGTGAACAGGGATTCTCTGGGGCCAACGTCCTGACTTTC. It encodes CASSEQGFSGANVLTF.

The chain recombines TRBV27 with TRBJ1-5; D unclear. V was trimmed by 5 bases and J by 4 bases, leaving 6 bases between them. CDR3 size: 12 residues. Germline V gives CDR1 MNHEY, CDR2 SMNVEV (reference sequence). DNA of the CDR3: TGTGCCAGCAGTACGGGAAATCAGCCCCAGCATTTT. Residues: CASSTGNQPQHF.

The DNA for the CDR3 is TGTGCCAGCTCCTACCAGGCAGGGTCAAGAGAAGCTTTCTTT. Translating gives CASSYQAGSREAFF. The gene calls are TRBV18 and TRBJ1-1; maybe TRBD1 (5 bases). With 6 bases removed from V and 8 bases from J, the gap between germline ends came to 19 bases. CDR1 and CDR2 from the germline V gene are KGHSH and LQKENI. The CDR3 spans 14 residues.

The chain joins TRBV18 to TRBJ1-1; D unclear. Germline V CDR1 and CDR2: KGHSH, LQKENI. Trimming took off 3 bases at V and 3 bases at J, with 8 bases between the two ends. The CDR3 covers 13 residues. The CDR3 DNA is TGTGCCAGCTCACCTGGCAGCGACACTGAAGCTTTCTTT. This codes for CASSPGSDTEAFF.

CDR3 protein: CASSFSPGSNQPQHF. For the CDR3, the DNA is TGTGCCAGCAGCTTTTCTCCGGGAAGCAATCAGCCCCAGCATTTT. This chain uses TRBV7-9 with TRBJ1-5; no firm D call. The length of the CDR3 is 15 residues. From germline, CDR1 is SEHNR and CDR2 FQNEAQ (reference sequence). Trimming pared 3 bases from V and 1 base from J, leaving 10 bases between.

The chain joins TRBV6-5 to TRBJ2-7; D is possibly TRBD1 (5 bases). Trimming removed 2 bases from V and 1 base from J, with 9 bases in between. The CDR3 length is 14 residues. Looked up from germline, CDR1 is MNHEY and CDR2 is SVGAGI. Here the CDR3 reads CASSYQGGSYEQYF. The CDR3 region has the DNA TGTGCCAGCAGTTACCAGGGTGGGTCCTACGAGCAGTACTTC.

This chain uses TRBV15 with TRBJ1-5, with 10 bases aligning to TRBD1. This CDR3 region has 15 residues. The germline V gene has CDR1 LNHNV and CDR2 YYDKDF (reference sequence). With V trimmed by 5 bases and J by 6 bases, 7 bases remained unmatched. The CDR3 bases are TGTGCCACCAGCGCTCACCGGGACAGGGGTCAGCCCCAGCATTTT. It specifies CATSAHRDRGQPQHF.

This chain links TRBV6-5 with TRBJ2-7; no reliable D call. V gave up 7 bases and J gave up 1 base, with 11 bases separating them. CDR1 and CDR2 from the germline V gene are MNHEY and SVGAGI. The CDR3 covers 13 residues. The CDR3 loop is CASMSGQSYEQYF. Written as DNA, the CDR3 is TGTGCCAGCATGTCTGGGCAGTCCTACGAGCAGTACTTC.